This TCR beta chain was sequenced for a study of CD8 T cells in ankylosing spondylitis. In making TCR beta libraries, quantitative 5'-RACE with molecular barcodes was used. TCRdb reanalysed the 5' RACE reads using MiXCR and keeps one entry per CDR3 protein. The sample has 800,000 to 900,000 distinct CDR3 sequences, over 9.5% seen once. Comment on this clonotype: Its cognate antigen is unknown.

In germline, CDR1 is SQVTM, CDR2 ANQGSEA. Trimming left V 3 bases short and J 1 base short, with 9 bases between. The CDR3 consists of 13 residues. Whole-study findings and limits: Certain motif variants had earlier appeared in reactive arthritis synovial fluid and blood. Enrichment of disease-linked clones was reportedly significant in matched ankylosing spondylitis synovial fluid. Ankylosing spondylitis blood appeared to carry a characteristic TCR beta motif of several highly homologous variants.

The receptor was derived from a male donor with ankylosing spondylitis. The sequenced sample consisted of blood, either unsorted or a sorted T cell fraction (not recorded which). J is TRBJ2-5 and V is TRBV29-1; D unresolved. For the CDR3, the DNA is TGCAGCGTTGACCCAGCGATCCAAGAGACCCAGTACTTC. Encoded protein: CSVDPAIQETQYF.